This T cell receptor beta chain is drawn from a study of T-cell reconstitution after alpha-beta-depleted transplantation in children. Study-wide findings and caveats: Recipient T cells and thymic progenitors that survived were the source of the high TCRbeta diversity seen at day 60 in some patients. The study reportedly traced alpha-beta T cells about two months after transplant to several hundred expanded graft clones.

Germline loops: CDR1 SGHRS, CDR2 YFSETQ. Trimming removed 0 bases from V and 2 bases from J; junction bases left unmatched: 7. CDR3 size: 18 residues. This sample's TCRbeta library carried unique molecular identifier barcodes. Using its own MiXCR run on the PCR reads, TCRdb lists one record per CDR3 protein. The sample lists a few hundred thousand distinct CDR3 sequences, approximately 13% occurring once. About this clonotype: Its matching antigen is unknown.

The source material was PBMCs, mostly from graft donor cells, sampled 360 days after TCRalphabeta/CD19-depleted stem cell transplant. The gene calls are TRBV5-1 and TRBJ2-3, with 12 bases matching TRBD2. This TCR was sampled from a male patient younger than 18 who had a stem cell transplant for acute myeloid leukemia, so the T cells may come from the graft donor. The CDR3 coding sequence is TGCGCCAGCAGCTTGGCCTTACTAGCGGGAGGCGCCACAGATACGCAGTATTTT. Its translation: CASSLALLAGGATDTQYF. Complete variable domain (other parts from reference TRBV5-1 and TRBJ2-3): KAGVTQTPRYLIKTRGQQVTLSCSPISGHRSVSWYQQTPGQGLQFLFEYFSETQRNKGNFPGRFSGRQFSNSRSEMNVSTLELGDSALYLCASSLALLAGGATDTQYFGPGTRLTVL.